This TCR beta chain was found in a study of blood T cell repertoires in COVID-19. In the study overall: The origin of the acute and convalescent COVID-19 samples was the United States, Italy and Spain. Sample material is recorded as cDNA or gDNA derived from T cells, B-cell-depleted T cells, or PBMCs.

Germline V gene lookup returns CDR1 SGHNT and CDR2 YYREEE (reference sequence). This CDR3 is built from 15 residues. Trimming took off 0 bases at V and 3 bases at J, with 11 bases between the two ends. In the study's own analysis: The authors estimated nucleated cell counts from reference gene primer amplification. Sequenced by immunoSEQ multiplex PCR; TCRdb stores in-frame clones only, minus some. The DNA was the basis for D and trimming; V, J and clone size are from that table. The table includes some 150,000 clones, 84% detected once. Sequencing was done on a sample of peripheral blood. The TCR originated in a human donor in a cohort sampled during active COVID-19. The rearrangement uses TRBV5-4 and TRBJ2-3; no definite D call. The DNA for the CDR3 is TGTGCCAGCAGCTTGGTGGAAGCAGGTACAGATACGCAGTATTTT. It encodes CASSLVEAGTDTQYF.